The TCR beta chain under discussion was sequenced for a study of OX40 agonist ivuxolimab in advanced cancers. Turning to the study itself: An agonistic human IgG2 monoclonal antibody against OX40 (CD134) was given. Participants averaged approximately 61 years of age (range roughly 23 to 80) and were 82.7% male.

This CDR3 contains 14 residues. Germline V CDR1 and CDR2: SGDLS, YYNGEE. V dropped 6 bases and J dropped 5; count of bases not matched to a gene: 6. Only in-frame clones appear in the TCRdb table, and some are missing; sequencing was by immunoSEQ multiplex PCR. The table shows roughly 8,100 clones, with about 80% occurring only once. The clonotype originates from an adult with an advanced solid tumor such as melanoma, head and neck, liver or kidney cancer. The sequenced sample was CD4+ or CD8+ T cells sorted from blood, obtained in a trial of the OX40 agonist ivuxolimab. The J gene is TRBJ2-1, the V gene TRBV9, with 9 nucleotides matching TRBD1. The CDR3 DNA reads TGTGCCAGCACCCGAGGGACAGGGCACAATGAGCAGTTCTTC. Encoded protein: CASTRGTGHNEQFF.